The present T cell receptor beta chain was sequenced within a study of CD8 T cells in ankylosing spondylitis. Findings of the study overall: Ankylosing spondylitis blood appeared to be characterized by a TCR beta motif of eight highly homologous variants. Disease-linked clones bore a CD8+ phenotype, appearing relatively rarely in peripheral blood.

In regard to this clonotype: Its antigen is still unknown.

V shed 6 bases, J shed 4 bases, and the junction held 10 bases outside the gene matches. This CDR3 contains 14 residues. Germline V gene lookup returns CDR1 DFQATT and CDR2 SNEGSKA (reference sequence). Each TCR beta library was made by quantitative 5'-RACE that incorporated molecular barcodes. TCRdb itself ran the 5' RACE reads through MiXCR, one entry per CDR3 protein. The sample lists 700,000 to 1,000,000 distinct CDR3 sequences, 12% seen once, with roughly 0.51% in the top ten. The TCR was taken from a male donor with ankylosing spondylitis. This chain joins TRBV20-1 and TRBJ1-1, with TRBD1 matching over 8 bases. The sequenced sample consisted of blood, either unsorted or a sorted T cell fraction (not recorded which). The chain's CDR3 is CSAIQQGVITEAFF. CDR3 DNA sequence: TGCAGTGCCATACAACAGGGGGTGATCACTGAAGCTTTCTTT.